Following are 20 T cell receptor beta chains from one sample sequenced in a study of T cell responses to AZD1222 COVID-19 vaccine. The table came from immunoSEQ multiplex PCR; TCRdb's copy has only in-frame clones and leaves some out. The data show some 180,000 clones, with approximately 92% seen just once and less than 4.5% held by the top ten. Sequenced here: peripheral blood, sampled 28 days after the second dose of the MenACWY control vaccine. All receptors derive from an adult who received the MenACWY meningococcal vaccine as a control.

The J gene is TRBJ2-7, the V gene TRBV4-3; D is unclear. In germline, CDR1 is LGHNA, CDR2 YSLEER. The V and J ends lost 0 bases and 3 bases respectively, with 6 bases between them. This CDR3 contains 13 residues. DNA for the CDR3: TGCGCCAGCAGCCAAGAGCTGGGCTACGAGCAGTACTTC. The encoded protein is CASSQELGYEQYF.

The chain combines TRBV30 with TRBJ2-1; 7 bases are a match to TRBD1. CDR1 GTSNPN and CDR2 SVGIG come from the germline V gene (reference sequence). The CDR3 is made up of 14 amino acids. The junction had 8 bases not matched to a gene; V was cut back by 3 bases and J by 6 bases. In nucleotides, the CDR3 is TGTGCCTGGAGAGCCCTTACAGGGGTCAATGAGCAGTTCTTC. This encodes CAWRALTGVNEQFF.

This chain uses TRBV30 with TRBJ1-5; 11 positions agree with TRBD1. The CDR3 has 17 residues. The V gene end was trimmed by 2 bases and the J gene end by 1 base; junction bases not matched to a gene: 7. The germline CDR1 and CDR2 sequences are GTSNPN and SVGIG (reference sequence). The CDR3 DNA reads as TGTGCCTGGAGTCACCGGACAGGGGGCGCGAGCAATCAGCCCCAGCATTTT. Residues: CAWSHRTGGASNQPQHF.

The chain joins TRBV4-2 to TRBJ1-2; the D is unclear. The CDR3 is made up of 16 amino acids. CDR1 is LGHNA, CDR2 YNFKEQ, per germline. V was clipped by 1 base and J by 4 bases, with 16 bases between them. The DNA of the CDR3 is TGTGCCAGCAGCCAAGCAATGAAGATCTCGGGCTATGGCTACACCTTC. It encodes CASSQAMKISGYGYTF.

The J gene is TRBJ2-7, the V gene TRBV28; D not resolved. The V and J ends lost 3 bases and 1 base respectively, with 7 bases between them. The CDR3 runs 13 residues. CDR1 is MDHEN, CDR2 SYDVKM, per germline. CDR3 residues: CASSFSRSYEQYF. The CDR3 nucleotides read TGTGCCAGCAGTTTTTCACGTTCCTACGAGCAGTACTTC.

The chain employs TRBV27 and TRBJ2-1, with a tentative D call TRBD1 (5 bases). V shed 5 bases and J shed 8 bases, with 22 bases lying between them. Germline lookup yields CDR1 MNHEY and CDR2 SMNVEV (reference sequence). The CDR3 contains 16 residues. This CDR3 is CASSPLRQYNRDEQFF. For the CDR3, the DNA is TGTGCCAGCAGTCCCCTCCGACAGTATAACCGAGATGAGCAGTTCTTC.

The chain employs TRBV24-1 and TRBJ2-7; D is undetermined. The CDR3 totals 15 residues. Trimming took off 5 bases at V and 1 base at J, with 14 bases between the two ends. Germline CDR1 KGHDR, CDR2 SFDVKD. CDR3 loop: CATSGPEQNSYEQYF. CDR3 coding DNA: TGTGCCACCAGTGGACCCGAGCAGAATTCCTACGAGCAGTACTTC.

The V and J genes are TRBV3-1 (or the pseudogene TRBV3-2) and TRBJ1-6, with D unresolved. The CDR3 consists of 17 residues. Germline CDR1 reads LGHDT; CDR2 reads YNNKEL (reference sequence). The V and J ends lost 1 base and 1 base respectively, with 11 bases between them. The CDR3 sequence: CASSQVPAGSYNSPLHF. For the CDR3, the DNA is TGTGCCAGCAGCCAAGTTCCGGCAGGTTCCTATAATTCACCCCTCCACTTT.

This sequence joins TRBV4-1 and TRBJ1-2; TRBD1 is a possible D gene (5 bases). This CDR3 comprises 17 residues. The germline V and J ends were trimmed by 3 bases and 0 bases, with 17 bases remaining between them. Germline lookup yields CDR1 MGHRA and CDR2 YSYEKL. Here the CDR3 reads CASSQGGGTLANYGYTF. CDR3 in DNA: TGCGCCAGCAGCCAGGGCGGAGGGACCCTAGCTAACTATGGCTACACCTTC.

The rearrangement joins TRBV11-3 to TRBJ2-1; no clear D gene. The CDR3 runs to 19 residues. V dropped 0 bases and J dropped 1 base, with 19 bases sitting between them. CDR1 and CDR2 (germline): SGHNT, YENEEA. The CDR3: CASSLDPPPTDDSYNEQFF. CDR3 DNA: TGTGCCAGCAGCTTAGATCCACCACCGACCGATGATTCCTACAATGAGCAGTTCTTC.

The chain joins TRBV5-1 to TRBJ2-3; 11 bases agree with TRBD2. This CDR3 spans 16 amino acids. Germline V lookup: CDR1 SGHRS, CDR2 YFSETQ. Losses at the gene ends were 4 bases for V and 2 bases for J; bases not matched to a gene: 6. The CDR3 sequence is CASSAGLAGYTDTQYF. The CDR3 region has the DNA TGCGCCAGCAGCGCCGGACTAGCGGGCTACACAGATACGCAGTATTTT.

Only one count was recorded for this clone. At the DNA level, this CDR3 is encoded by other sequences in the same sample as well. The chain has TRBV7-3 and TRBJ2-2; D is ambiguous. Deletions cut 8 bases from V and 2 bases from J, with 12 bases between. Germline CDR1 reads SGHTA; CDR2 reads FQGTGA. The length of the CDR3 is 14 residues. DNA of the CDR3: TGTGCCAGCTCCCCCGGGCTTAACACCGGGGAGCTGTTTTTT. Its protein is CASSPGLNTGELFF.

The genes are TRBV29-1 and TRBJ2-1, with 14 nucleotides matching TRBD2. Germline loops: CDR1 SQVTM, CDR2 ANQGSEA. The CDR3 runs to 16 residues. The trim removed 4 bases at V and 10 bases at J, leaving 12 bases unmatched. The CDR3 DNA sequence: TGCAGCGTTGGTCCTTCCGGGACTAGCGGGAGCCGGGAGCAGTTCTTC. It translates to CSVGPSGTSGSREQFF.

The V and J genes are TRBV5-6 and TRBJ2-1; D uncertain. Germline CDR1 and CDR2: SGHDT and YYEEEE. The ends were cut back, 0 bases at V and 0 bases at J, with 7 bases in the middle. The CDR3 runs 15 residues. In DNA form, the CDR3 reads TGTGCCAGCAGCTTGGGCCTGAGCTCCTACAATGAGCAGTTCTTC. Amino acid sequence: CASSLGLSSYNEQFF.

This sequence joins TRBV10-2 and TRBJ1-5; D gene ambiguous. Trimming removed 5 bases from V and 2 bases from J, with 13 bases in between. The germline V gene encodes CDR1 WSHSY and CDR2 SAAADI. This CDR3 region has 15 residues. The CDR3 region is CASSLGRGGNQPQHF. Written as DNA, the CDR3 is TGCGCCAGCAGTTTAGGACGCGGTGGCAATCAGCCCCAGCATTTT.

This chain connects TRBV3-1 (or the pseudogene TRBV3-2) to TRBJ2-5; D is perhaps TRBD1 (6 bases). V shed 0 bases and J shed 1 base, with 18 bases lying between them. Germline V lookup: CDR1 LGHDT, CDR2 YNNKEL (reference sequence). CDR3 length: 18 amino acids. This CDR3 is CASSQDRRGGLFQETQYF. DNA of the CDR3: TGTGCCAGCAGCCAAGATCGCAGGGGTGGTCTTTTCCAAGAGACCCAGTACTTC.

The rearrangement uses TRBV30 and TRBJ1-5, with D perhaps TRBD1 (5 bases). Trimming pared 0 bases from V and 3 bases from J, leaving 12 bases between. This CDR3 has 15 residues. The V gene's germline CDR1 is GTSNPN and CDR2 SVGIG (reference sequence). CDR3 DNA: TGTGCCTGGAGTGTACGGGGCGGACTCAATCAGCCCCAGCATTTT. Its translation is CAWSVRGGLNQPQHF.

The V gene is TRBV27, the J gene TRBJ1-3; 10 bases match TRBD1. CDR3 size: 15 residues. Germline V gene lookup returns CDR1 MNHEY and CDR2 SMNVEV (reference sequence). J gave up 2 bases and V 6 bases, and 4 bases lay outside the gene matches. Here the CDR3 DNA reads TGTGCCAGCAGGGGGACAGGGGCGGCTGGAAACACCATATATTTT. This sequence encodes CASRGTGAAGNTIYF.

The V and J genes are TRBV2 and TRBJ2-2, with 9 positions matching TRBD1. Germline V lookup: CDR1 SNHLY, CDR2 FYNNEI. The CDR3 covers 15 residues. Trimming at V came to 6 bases and at J to 4 bases, leaving 6 bases not matched to a gene. DNA for the CDR3: TGTGCCAGCAGCGCACAGGGGGCGGGCACCGGGGAGCTGTTTTTT. It codes for CASSAQGAGTGELFF. The whole variable domain, filled in from reference TRBV2 and TRBJ2-2, reads EPEVTQTPSHQVTQMGQEVILRCVPISNHLYFYWYRQILGQKVEFLVSFYNNEISEKSEIFDDQFSVERPDGSNFTLKIRSTKLEDSAMYFCASSAQGAGTGELFFGEGSRLTVL.

V usage is TRBV27 and J usage is TRBJ1-4; a weak D match, TRBD1 (6 bases). The V and J ends lost 3 bases and 8 bases respectively, with 16 bases between them. The CDR3 is 15 residues long. Germline CDR1 is MNHEY and CDR2 is SMNVEV (reference sequence). CDR3 amino acids: CASSFDRGAWEKLFF. The DNA of the CDR3 is TGTGCCAGCAGTTTCGATCGGGGGGCCTGGGAAAAACTGTTTTTT.